These T cell receptor beta chains were read from a single sample in a study of T cells after posttransplantation cyclophosphamide. Clones were sequenced by immunoSEQ multiplex PCR, and TCRdb holds only the in-frame ones, with some missing. Sampling found some 23,000 clones, none seen once. The material was PBMCs, obtained after allogeneic stem cell transplant with posttransplant cyclophosphamide. The receptor set was obtained from a young adult male patient who received an allogeneic stem cell transplant from a related donor, was CMV-positive, and had no GVHD. Some T cells may be transferred from the graft donor. Each CDR3 is given with its conserved first and last residue. The order of the fields is D gene, J gene, V gene, clone size, CDR3 length, CDR3 protein, CDR3 DNA. A D gene is named only where the DNA matches it firmly. Clone size is not always given. Where it is, it says once, few, many or a class for expanded clones.

>-|TRBJ2-5|TRBV5-4|many|13
CASSLFLQETQYF
TGTGCCAGCAGCTTGTTCCTTCAAGAGACCCAGTACTTC
>-|TRBJ2-7|TRBV28|many|12
CASSPVRYEQYF
TGTGCCAGCAGTCCAGTTCGCTACGAGCAGTACTTC
>-|TRBJ2-3|TRBV25-1|many|14
CASSESWAADTQYF
TGTGCCAGCAGTGAAAGTTGGGCTGCAGATACGCAGTATTTT
>-|TRBJ2-7|TRBV19|-|12
CATGRGPNEQYF
TGTGCCACCGGGCGGGGTCCCAACGAGCAGTACTTC
>-|TRBJ1-2|TRBV30|many|14
CAWSVFGQLYGYTF
TGTGCCTGGAGTGTATTTGGACAGTTGTATGGCTACACCTTC
>-|TRBJ1-3|TRBV11-2|many|16
CASSLRGHASGNTIYF
TGTGCCAGCAGCTTACGCGGACACGCCTCTGGAAACACCATATATTTT
>-|TRBJ1-5|TRBV6-1|many|13
CASSEGGIQPQHF
TGTGCCAGCAGTGAAGGAGGAATTCAGCCCCAGCATTTT
>-|TRBJ2-7|TRBV9|many|14
CASSRGTVNYEQCF
TGTGCCAGCTCACGGGGGACAGTAAACTACGAGCAGTGCTTC
>TRBD1|TRBJ1-1|TRBV13|many|16
CASREKTGGLNTEAFF
TGTGCCAGCAGAGAGAAGACAGGGGGCCTGAACACTGAAGCTTTCTTT
>-|TRBJ2-1|TRBV30|many|10
CACLYNEQFF
TGTGCCTGCTTATACAATGAGCAGTTCTTC
>TRBD1|TRBJ2-5|TRBV7-9|many|16
CASRRTGTGDQETQYF
TGTGCCAGCAGACGAACGGGGACAGGGGACCAAGAGACCCAGTACTTC
>TRBD1|TRBJ1-2|TRBV6-6|many|13
CASSYPGQYGYTF
TGTGCCAGCAGTTACCCGGGACAGTACGGCTACACCTTC
>-|TRBJ2-1|TRBV27|many|11
CASRQYNEQFF
TGTGCCAGTAGACAGTACAATGAGCAGTTCTTC
>-|TRBJ2-7|TRBV6-5|many|13
CASSYGPVYEQYF
TGTGCCAGCAGTTACGGGCCGGTGTACGAGCAGTACTTC
>-|TRBJ1-6|TRBV10-3|many|14
CAISGTRDNSPLHF
TGTGCCATCAGTGGGACTCGTGATAATTCACCCCTCCACTTT
>-|TRBJ1-2|TRBV2|many|14
CASSGQAANYGYTF
TGTGCCAGCAGTGGACAGGCCGCTAACTATGGCTACACCTTC
>-|TRBJ1-1|TRBV10-3|many|14
CAISERTENTEAFF
TGTGCCATCAGTGAAAGGACAGAAAACACTGAAGCTTTCTTT
>TRBD1|TRBJ2-3|TRBV19|many|15
CASSTGTGEVDTQYF
TGTGCCAGTAGTACAGGGACAGGGGAGGTTGATACGCAGTATTTT
>TRBD2|TRBJ2-1|TRBV30|many|16
CAWRGTSGRYYNEQFF
TGTGCCTGGAGGGGGACTAGCGGGCGGTACTACAATGAGCAGTTCTTC
>-|TRBJ2-1|TRBV23-1|-|14
CASSQAQTNNEQFF
TGCGCCAGCAGTCAAGCACAGACCAACAATGAGCAGTTCTTC
>TRBD1|TRBJ1-1|TRBV7-9|many|16
CASSRRDRRGNTEAFF
TGTGCCAGCAGCCGACGGGACAGGAGAGGAAACACTGAAGCTTTCTTT
>-|TRBJ1-1|TRBV15|many|14
CATSRDPGATEAFF
TGTGCCACCAGCCGAGACCCAGGGGCCACTGAAGCTTTCTTT
>-|TRBJ2-1|TRBV11-2|many|18
CASSLPRRGRGSYNEQFF
TGTGCCAGCAGCCTCCCCCGGAGGGGAAGAGGCTCCTACAATGAGCAGTTCTTC
>-|TRBJ2-7|TRBV19|many|13
CASRTGSSYEQYF
TGTGCCAGTAGGACTGGGAGCTCCTACGAGCAGTACTTC
>TRBD1|TRBJ1-1|TRBV25-1|many|15
CASSELRGRRSEAFF
TGTGCCAGCAGTGAATTGAGGGGGCGCCGGTCTGAAGCTTTCTTT
>TRBD1|TRBJ1-4|TRBV4-1|many|15
CASSPWTGPNEKLFF
TGCGCCAGCAGCCCCTGGACAGGGCCTAATGAAAAACTGTTTTTT
>-|TRBJ1-5|TRBV7-9|many|16
CASSLGTTLEDQPQHF
TGTGCCAGCAGCTTAGGTACTACACTGGAGGATCAGCCCCAGCATTTT
>TRBD1|TRBJ2-7|TRBV10-3|many|16
CAISDTAGTGGYEQYF
TGTGCCATCAGTGACACAGCCGGGACAGGGGGCTACGAGCAGTACTTC
>TRBD1|TRBJ2-7|TRBV2|many|14
CASSRTGSSYEQYF
TGTGCCAGCAGCCGGACAGGGAGCTCCTACGAGCAGTACTTC
>TRBD2|TRBJ2-7|TRBV5-5|medium-sized|16
CASSLTELAGAYEQYF
TGTGCCAGCAGCTTGACTGAACTAGCGGGAGCCTACGAGCAGTACTTC
>TRBD2|TRBJ2-1|TRBV19|many|13
CASSTLAGGEQFF
TGTGCCAGTAGTACCCTTGCGGGAGGGGAGCAGTTCTTC
>TRBD2|TRBJ2-7|TRBV11-2|many|15
CASSPLGGGSYEQYF
TGTGCCAGCAGCCCATTAGGCGGGGGGTCCTACGAGCAGTACTTC
>TRBD1|TRBJ2-2|TRBV5-6|many|14
CASSWDSFTGELFF
TGTGCCAGCAGCTGGGACAGTTTCACCGGGGAGCTGTTTTTT
>TRBD1|TRBJ2-3|TRBV18|many|14
CASSLRQGTDTQYF
TGTGCCAGCTCACTCCGACAGGGTACAGATACGCAGTATTTT
>-|TRBJ1-5|TRBV19|many|15
CASNFWQRGNQPQHF
TGTGCCAGTAATTTCTGGCAGCGAGGCAATCAGCCCCAGCATTTT
>-|TRBJ2-7|TRBV5-5|many|16
CASSLGGGRGLYEQYF
TGTGCCAGCAGCCTAGGGGGGGGCAGGGGTCTCTACGAGCAGTACTTC
>-|TRBJ1-5|TRBV28|many|15
CASSFVGVYNQPQHF
TGTGCCAGCAGTTTCGTAGGGGTCTACAATCAGCCCCAGCATTTT
>-|TRBJ2-3|TRBV6-5|many|14
CASSPALQGDTQYF
TGTGCCAGCAGTCCCGCCTTACAGGGAGATACGCAGTATTTT
>-|TRBJ2-1|TRBV6-4|many|17
CASSDSHGYSSYNEQFF
TGTGCCAGCAGTGACTCCCACGGGTATTCCTCCTACAATGAGCAGTTCTTC
>-|TRBJ1-4|TRBV27|many|18
CASSPLDRRGVTNEKLFF
TGTGCCAGCAGTCCCTTGGACAGAAGAGGGGTCACTAATGAAAAACTGTTTTTT
>TRBD2|TRBJ2-7|TRBV4-3|many|19
CASSQAPRTSGRGRYEQYF
TGCGCCAGCAGCCAAGCCCCGAGGACTAGCGGGAGGGGAAGATACGAGCAGTACTTC
>-|TRBJ2-7|TRBV7-9|many|14
CASSPRDTLYEQYF
TGTGCCAGCAGCCCCCGGGACACCCTGTACGAGCAGTACTTC
>TRBD1|TRBJ1-1|TRBV5-1|many|15
CASSARQGLNTEAFF
TGCGCCAGCAGCGCCCGACAGGGGTTGAACACTGAAGCTTTCTTT
>-|TRBJ2-1|TRBV7-3|many|16
CASSLTSRVPYNEQFF
TGTGCCAGCAGCTTAACAAGCCGGGTACCCTACAATGAGCAGTTCTTC
>TRBD1|TRBJ2-3|TRBV27|many|16
CASSVTGGLGTDTQYF
TGTGCCAGCAGTGTTACAGGGGGCTTGGGCACAGATACGCAGTATTTT
>-|TRBJ2-3|TRBV12-2|many|16
CASRVRLAGGPDTQYF
TGTGCAAGTCGCGTACGACTAGCGGGAGGACCAGATACGCAGTATTTT
>-|TRBJ1-6|TRBV5-4|many|17
CASSLSLGQGYNSPLHF
TGTGCCAGCAGCTTATCCCTGGGACAAGGTTATAATTCACCCCTCCACTTT
>TRBD1|TRBJ2-7|TRBV4-1|many|14
CASSLGTDGYEQYF
TGCGCCAGCAGCCTAGGGACAGACGGCTACGAGCAGTACTTC
>TRBD2|TRBJ2-1|TRBV10-2|many|14
CASSAGGTYNEQFF
TGCGCCAGCAGCGCGGGGGGGACCTACAATGAGCAGTTCTTC
>-|TRBJ1-1|TRBV7-2|many|15
CASSLEGDMNTEAFF
TGTGCCAGCAGCTTGGAGGGTGACATGAACACTGAAGCTTTCTTT
>-|TRBJ2-7|TRBV25-1|many|16
CASSEGALQPTYEQYF
TGTGCCAGCAGTGAGGGGGCCCTCCAACCCACCTACGAGCAGTACTTC